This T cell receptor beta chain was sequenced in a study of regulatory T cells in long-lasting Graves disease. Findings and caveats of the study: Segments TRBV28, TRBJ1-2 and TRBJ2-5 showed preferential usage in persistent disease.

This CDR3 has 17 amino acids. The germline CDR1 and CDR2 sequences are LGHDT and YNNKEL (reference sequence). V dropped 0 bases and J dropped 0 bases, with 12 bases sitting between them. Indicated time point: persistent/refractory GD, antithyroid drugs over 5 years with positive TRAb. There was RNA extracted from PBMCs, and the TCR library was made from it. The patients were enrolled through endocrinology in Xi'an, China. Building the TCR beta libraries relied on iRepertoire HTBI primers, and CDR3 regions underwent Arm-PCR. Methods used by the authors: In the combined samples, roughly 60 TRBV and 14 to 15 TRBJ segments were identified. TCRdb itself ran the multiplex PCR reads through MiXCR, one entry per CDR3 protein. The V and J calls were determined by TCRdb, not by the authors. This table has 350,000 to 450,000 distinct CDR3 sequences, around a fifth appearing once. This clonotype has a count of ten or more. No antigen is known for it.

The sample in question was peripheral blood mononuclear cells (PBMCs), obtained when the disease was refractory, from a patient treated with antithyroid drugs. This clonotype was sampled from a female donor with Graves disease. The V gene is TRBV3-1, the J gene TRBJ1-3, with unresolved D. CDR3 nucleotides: TGTGCCAGCAGCCAAGATCTTAGGGCTTTCTCTGGAAACACCATATATTTT. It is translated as CASSQDLRAFSGNTIYF.